The TCR beta chain under discussion was sequenced for a study of blood T cells in healthy people across ages (dated by TCRdb to 2014 to 2015). Turning to the overall study: In model experiments, template switching captured about one uniquely barcoded TCR beta cDNA molecule for every two T cells. Age-related changes in TCR beta repertoire diversity were measured in the study by deep sequencing normalized with unique cDNA molecular identifiers. Four age groups were formed from the donors: young (average about 15 years), middle-aged (approximately 40), aged (around 62) and long-lived (more than 75). To avoid experimental bias, donors of different ages were spread randomly across the sequencing lanes. The study analyzed two additional independent replicas of 1 million unique cDNA reads from the same blood draw for two donors, one aged 18 to 30 and one aged 80 or older. Results and caveats for the whole study, not just this receptor: There was a strong correlation between observed TCR beta diversity and the percentage of naive T cells measured by flow cytometry. Because donor CMV infection status was unknown, age-related changes in expanded clonotypes were potentially confounded. Compared with the aged group, the long-lived group had more naive CD4+ T cells, fewer expanded clones and increased TCR diversity, suggesting age selection. As age increased, observed TCR beta diversity per million T cells dropped in a roughly linear way, and a significant reduction was already evident by age about 36. Since profiling was done on bulk unsorted PBMCs, naive and antigen-experienced compartments could not be conclusively compared. Estimates of total diversity from one million sequenced T cells were regarded as lower bounds and underestimates.

Systemically healthy Caucasian individuals from Russia, 39 in total and aged about 6 to 90 years, were included as donors. Each donor gave about 10 milliliters of peripheral blood, drawn into EDTA-treated Vacutainer tubes. Ficoll-Paque density-gradient centrifugation was used to isolate PBMCs, with at least 6 million obtained per sample. Trizol reagent was used to extract total RNA from PBMCs, with at least 5.5 micrograms per sample. The percentages of naive CD45RAhigh/CD27high T cells were determined by flow cytometry on a PBMC aliquot from every donor. The library was generated by 5' RACE. The instrument was an Illumina HiSeq 2500. A second PCR of 7 to 11 cycles was performed with a sample-barcoded 5' primer and a J-beta primer mix. A unique molecular identifier was introduced onto each TCR beta cDNA molecule by a template-switch 5' adaptor carrying 12 random nucleotides. Each sample yielded at least 3 million CDR3-containing paired-end reads. The Mint cDNA synthesis kit, primed by a TRBC-specific oligonucleotide, was used to synthesize first-strand cDNA from all RNA. Following uracil-DNA glycosylase treatment, a first 18-cycle PCR with universal primers M1SS and BC2_uni_R was performed on all cDNA. The study's processing was this. For normalization, 1 million high-quality reads were randomly selected from each sample, with every read carrying a distinct molecular identifier. Instead of being binned into consensus sequences, reads with shared molecular identifiers were discarded. MiTCR, set to a Q25 quality threshold and the strictest error-elimination algorithm, was used for CDR3 identification, clonotype clustering and error correction. A nonparametric unseen species model using Euler transformation provided a lower-bound estimate of total TCR beta diversity. TCRdb applied fastp at Q25 and MiXCR to the public reads, then kept only in-frame beta chains. Identical CDR3 protein sequences are pooled into one entry, listed with their most common genes and DNA. TCRdb, not the authors, supplied the V and J calls. In this sample the table shows 710,000 or so distinct CDR3 sequences, around 32% of which occur a single time. The top ten hold 15% of the sample.

At the junction V is shortened by 3 bases and J by 8 bases; bases outside the gene matches: 10. CDR1 and CDR2 (SGHNT, YYREEE) derive from the germline V gene (reference sequence). Inclusive of the bounding cysteine and phenylalanine, the CDR3 is 16 residues long. The entry retains the CDR3 DNA only, 48 bases that are in frame from base 1. In this sample, this clonotype turned up a few times. It lacks a known antigen. Qualities for individual bases were not recorded, and no much larger clone is one base off. The chain links TRBV5-4 with TRBJ1-4, with 10 bases aligning to TRBD1. The sample consisted of blood. The sequence derives from a woman of 80 years or more in good health. Donor details come from another sample of the same person, matched by shared clones. The CDR3 loop reads CASSSPPGQGMEKLFF. Here is the DNA: TGTGCCAGCAGCTCGCCCCCGGGACAGGGGATGGAAAAACTGTTTTTT.